The rows below give T cell receptor beta chains drawn from one sample of a study of neoadjuvant nivolumab and ipilimumab in lung cancer. Using immunoSEQ multiplex PCR, the repertoire was profiled, and TCRdb retains in-frame clones only, with some absent. The table has tens of thousands of clones, 90% seen once. The input for sequencing was peripheral blood, taken after neoadjuvant nivolumab, alone or with ipilimumab, at or shortly before surgery. Receptor source: an adult with non-small cell lung cancer. Each CDR3 is given with its conserved first and last residue. A D gene is named only where the DNA matches it firmly. Only part of the rows carry a size: once, few, many, or a class if the clone is expanded.

v_gene: TRBV7-3; abundance: -; d_gene: -; j_gene: TRBJ1-6; CDR3nt: TGTGCCAGCAGCACTGGGCCCAATTCACCCCTCCACTTT; CDR3aa: CASSTGPNSPLHF
v_gene: TRBV20-1; abundance: -; d_gene: -; j_gene: TRBJ1-1; CDR3nt: TGCAGTGGACGCCAGAACACTGAAGCTTTCTTT; CDR3aa: CSGRQNTEAFF
v_gene: TRBV10-3; abundance: -; d_gene: -; j_gene: TRBJ1-1; CDR3nt: TGTGCCATCAGAGCCGGTGTTACAAACACTGAAGCTTTCTTT; CDR3aa: CAIRAGVTNTEAFF
v_gene: TRBV10-3; abundance: -; d_gene: -; j_gene: TRBJ1-1; CDR3nt: TGTGCCATCAGACTCGACAGGTTGAACACTGAAGCTTTCTTT; CDR3aa: CAIRLDRLNTEAFF
v_gene: TRBV14; abundance: -; d_gene: -; j_gene: TRBJ1-1; CDR3nt: TGTGCCAGCAGCCAAGGTCTCAGGAACACTGAAGCTTTCTTT; CDR3aa: CASSQGLRNTEAFF
v_gene: TRBV29-1; abundance: -; d_gene: -; j_gene: TRBJ1-4; CDR3nt: TGCAGCGTTGGGGGGCGGGCCGGGGATGAAAAACTGTTTTTT; CDR3aa: CSVGGRAGDEKLFF
v_gene: TRBV25-1; abundance: -; d_gene: -; j_gene: TRBJ2-5; CDR3nt: TGTGCCAGCAGTTCTCCTTTACAGACCCAGTACTTC; CDR3aa: CASSSPLQTQYF
v_gene: TRBV18; abundance: -; d_gene: TRBD1; j_gene: TRBJ1-6; CDR3nt: TGTGCCAGCTCACCACCTCGACAGGGCCTCTATAATTCACCCCTCCACTTT; CDR3aa: CASSPPRQGLYNSPLHF
v_gene: TRBV11-1; abundance: -; d_gene: TRBD2; j_gene: TRBJ2-5; CDR3nt: TGTGCCAGCAGCTTTCGGACTAGCGGGGGTGGGGAGACCCAGTACTTC; CDR3aa: CASSFRTSGGGETQYF
v_gene: TRBV18; abundance: -; d_gene: -; j_gene: TRBJ2-7; CDR3nt: TGTGCCAGCTCACCATTGGCAGGGGCGGACGAGCAGTACTTC; CDR3aa: CASSPLAGADEQYF
v_gene: TRBV28; abundance: -; d_gene: TRBD1; j_gene: TRBJ1-5; CDR3nt: TGTGCCAGCAAAACAGGGGGCCTCAATCAGCCCCAGCATTTT; CDR3aa: CASKTGGLNQPQHF
v_gene: TRBV2; abundance: few; d_gene: TRBD1; j_gene: TRBJ1-6; CDR3nt: TGTGCCAGCAGTGTGTCGACAGGGGCTAATTCACCCCTCCACTTT; CDR3aa: CASSVSTGANSPLHF
v_gene: TRBV4-2; abundance: -; d_gene: TRBD1; j_gene: TRBJ2-7; CDR3nt: TGTGCCAGCAAGGAGGGACAGGGGGCTTATGAGCAGTACTTC; CDR3aa: CASKEGQGAYEQYF
v_gene: TRBV18; abundance: -; d_gene: -; j_gene: TRBJ2-6; CDR3nt: TGTGCCAGCTCCCAAGACAGCTCTGGGGCCAACGTCCTGACTTTC; CDR3aa: CASSQDSSGANVLTF
v_gene: TRBV5-1; abundance: -; d_gene: TRBD2; j_gene: TRBJ2-6; CDR3nt: TGCGCCAGCAGCCCCCTCGGGGGGGTGACTGGGGCCAACGTCCTGACTTTC; CDR3aa: CASSPLGGVTGANVLTF
v_gene: TRBV4-2; abundance: -; d_gene: TRBD1; j_gene: TRBJ2-3; CDR3nt: TGTGCCAGCAGCCAAGACAGGGGGAACCGGGGTACGCAGTATTTT; CDR3aa: CASSQDRGNRGTQYF
v_gene: TRBV2; abundance: -; d_gene: -; j_gene: TRBJ1-2; CDR3nt: TGTGCCAGCAGTGGCGAGGGCTATGGCTACACCTTC; CDR3aa: CASSGEGYGYTF
v_gene: TRBV6-6; abundance: -; d_gene: -; j_gene: TRBJ1-6; CDR3nt: TGTGCCAGCAGTTACTCCGGGGGTACCTATAATTCACCCCTCCACTTT; CDR3aa: CASSYSGGTYNSPLHF
v_gene: TRBV7-8; abundance: -; d_gene: -; j_gene: TRBJ1-3; CDR3nt: TGTGCCAGCAGCCCTAGCTGGCAGAGCTCTGGAAACACCATATATTTT; CDR3aa: CASSPSWQSSGNTIYF
v_gene: TRBV14; abundance: -; d_gene: -; j_gene: TRBJ2-6; CDR3nt: TGTGCCAGCAGCCAAATGATGGGGGCCAACGTCCTGACTTTC; CDR3aa: CASSQMMGANVLTF
v_gene: TRBV4-1; abundance: medium-sized; d_gene: TRBD2; j_gene: TRBJ2-7; CDR3nt: TGCGCCAGCAGCCCCCAGTCTAGCGGGGGCCTGAGCTCCTACGAGCAGTACTTC; CDR3aa: CASSPQSSGGLSSYEQYF
v_gene: TRBV4-1; abundance: -; d_gene: -; j_gene: TRBJ1-1; CDR3nt: TGCGCCAGCAGCCAAATTGGAGGCACTGAAGCTTTCTTT; CDR3aa: CASSQIGGTEAFF
v_gene: TRBV7-5; abundance: once; d_gene: -; j_gene: TRBJ1-5; CDR3nt: TGTGCCTGGAGGGGAACGGGCAAGTATGGAAATCAGCCCCAGCATTTT; CDR3aa: CAWRGTGKYGNQPQHF
v_gene: TRBV5-1; abundance: -; d_gene: TRBD2; j_gene: TRBJ2-3; CDR3nt: TGCGCCAGCAGCTTGGCAGCCGGGACTAGCAGATCAGATACGCAGTATTTT; CDR3aa: CASSLAAGTSRSDTQYF
v_gene: TRBV6-5; abundance: -; d_gene: -; j_gene: TRBJ2-7; CDR3nt: TGTGCCAGCAGTTACCAGGAAGACTCCTACGAGCAGTACTTC; CDR3aa: CASSYQEDSYEQYF
v_gene: TRBV4-2; abundance: -; d_gene: -; j_gene: TRBJ1-2; CDR3nt: TGTGCCAGCAGCCAAGATATGGGCGGGAACTATGGCTACACCTTC; CDR3aa: CASSQDMGGNYGYTF
v_gene: TRBV2; abundance: -; d_gene: -; j_gene: TRBJ2-7; CDR3nt: TGTGCCAGCAGTGTAGGCCGGGGCTACGAGCAGTACTTC; CDR3aa: CASSVGRGYEQYF
v_gene: TRBV5-4; abundance: -; d_gene: -; j_gene: TRBJ2-5; CDR3nt: TGTGCCAGCAGCCGGAGGGGCGGAGGAAAAGAGACCCAGTACTTC; CDR3aa: CASSRRGGGKETQYF
v_gene: TRBV9; abundance: -; d_gene: -; j_gene: TRBJ2-1; CDR3nt: TGTGCCAGCAGCGTAGATGGCAGGGCGAATGAGCAGTTCTTC; CDR3aa: CASSVDGRANEQFF
v_gene: TRBV9; abundance: -; d_gene: -; j_gene: TRBJ2-7; CDR3nt: TGTGCCAGCAGCGTAGGGGGGGTCTACGAGCAGTACTTC; CDR3aa: CASSVGGVYEQYF
v_gene: TRBV29-1; abundance: -; d_gene: -; j_gene: TRBJ1-2; CDR3nt: TGCAGCGCCGGCTCCCCGGGGGACTATGGCTACACCTTC; CDR3aa: CSAGSPGDYGYTF
v_gene: TRBV5-1; abundance: -; d_gene: -; j_gene: TRBJ2-7; CDR3nt: TGCGCCAGCAGGTTCTCGGTCGGGGAGCAGTACTTC; CDR3aa: CASRFSVGEQYF
v_gene: TRBV5-6; abundance: -; d_gene: -; j_gene: TRBJ2-7; CDR3nt: TGTGCCAGCAGCTTGGGGGCCTCCGAGCAGTACTTC; CDR3aa: CASSLGASEQYF
v_gene: TRBV18; abundance: -; d_gene: TRBD2; j_gene: TRBJ2-1; CDR3nt: TGTGCCAGCTCACCAGGGGCTAGCGGGAAGTTCTTC; CDR3aa: CASSPGASGKFF
v_gene: TRBV7-6; abundance: -; d_gene: -; j_gene: TRBJ2-5; CDR3nt: TGTGCCAGCAGCTTTCGGGGAGAGACCCAGTACTTC; CDR3aa: CASSFRGETQYF
v_gene: TRBV5-4; abundance: -; d_gene: TRBD2; j_gene: TRBJ2-7; CDR3nt: TGTGCCAGCACCAATCGGCGGGGGGGTTCTGAGCAGTACTTC; CDR3aa: CASTNRRGGSEQYF
v_gene: TRBV5-4; abundance: -; d_gene: -; j_gene: TRBJ2-3; CDR3nt: TGTGCCAGCAGCTTACCGGGGGACACAGATACGCAGTATTTT; CDR3aa: CASSLPGDTDTQYF
v_gene: TRBV7-2; abundance: -; d_gene: TRBD1; j_gene: TRBJ2-2; CDR3nt: TGTGCCAGCAGCTCCCCATCCGGGACAGGGGGCTCCGGGGAGCTGTTTTTT; CDR3aa: CASSSPSGTGGSGELFF
v_gene: TRBV10-3; abundance: -; d_gene: TRBD1; j_gene: TRBJ2-2; CDR3nt: TGTGCCATCAGTATGGACAGGGGAGCGAACACCGGGGAGCTGTTTTTT; CDR3aa: CAISMDRGANTGELFF
v_gene: TRBV10-3; abundance: -; d_gene: -; j_gene: TRBJ1-2; CDR3nt: TGTGCCATCAGTAGGGACCATAACTATGGCTACACCTTC; CDR3aa: CAISRDHNYGYTF
v_gene: TRBV4-1; abundance: -; d_gene: -; j_gene: TRBJ1-6; CDR3nt: TGCGCCAGCAGCCAACTCACTCAGGGAGCCGGATCACCCCTCCACTTT; CDR3aa: CASSQLTQGAGSPLHF
v_gene: TRBV29-1; abundance: -; d_gene: -; j_gene: TRBJ2-7; CDR3nt: TGCAGCGTTGAAGAGAGTGGACACCCCTACGAGCAGTACTTC; CDR3aa: CSVEESGHPYEQYF